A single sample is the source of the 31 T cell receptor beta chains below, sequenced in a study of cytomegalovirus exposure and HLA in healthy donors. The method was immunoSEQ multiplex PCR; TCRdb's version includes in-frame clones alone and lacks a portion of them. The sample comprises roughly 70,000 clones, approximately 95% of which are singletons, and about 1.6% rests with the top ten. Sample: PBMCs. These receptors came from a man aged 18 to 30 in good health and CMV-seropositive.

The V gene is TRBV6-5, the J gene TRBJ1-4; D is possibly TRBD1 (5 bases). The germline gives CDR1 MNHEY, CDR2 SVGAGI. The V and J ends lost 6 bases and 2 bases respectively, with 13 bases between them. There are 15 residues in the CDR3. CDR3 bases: TGTGCCAGCAGGATCAGGGCGGTGACTAATGAAAAACTGTTTTTT. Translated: CASRIRAVTNEKLFF.

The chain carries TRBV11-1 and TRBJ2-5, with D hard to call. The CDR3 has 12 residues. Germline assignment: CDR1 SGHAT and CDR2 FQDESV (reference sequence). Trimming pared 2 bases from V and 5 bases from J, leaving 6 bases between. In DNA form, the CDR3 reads TGTGCCAGCAGCTTACGACTGGAGACCCAGTACTTC. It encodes CASSLRLETQYF. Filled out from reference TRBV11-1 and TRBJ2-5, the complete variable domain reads EAEVAQSPRYKITEKSQAVAFWCDPISGHATLYWYRQILGQGPELLVQFQDESVVDDSQLPKDRFSAERLKGVDSTLKIQPAELGDSAMYLCASSLRLETQYFGPGTRLLVL.

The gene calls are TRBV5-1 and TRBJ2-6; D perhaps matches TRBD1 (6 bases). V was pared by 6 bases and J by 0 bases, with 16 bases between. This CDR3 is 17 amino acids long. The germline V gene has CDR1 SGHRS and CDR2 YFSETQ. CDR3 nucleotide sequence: TGCGCCAGCACTGCCTCGACAGGCTTCTCTGGGGCCAACGTCCTGACTTTC. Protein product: CASTASTGFSGANVLTF.

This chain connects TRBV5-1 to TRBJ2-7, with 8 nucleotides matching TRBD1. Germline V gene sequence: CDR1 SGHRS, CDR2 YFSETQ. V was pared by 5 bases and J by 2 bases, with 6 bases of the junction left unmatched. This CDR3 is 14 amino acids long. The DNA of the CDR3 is TGCGCCAGCAGTAGCGCAGGGGGCGCCTACGAGCAGTACTTC. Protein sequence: CASSSAGGAYEQYF.

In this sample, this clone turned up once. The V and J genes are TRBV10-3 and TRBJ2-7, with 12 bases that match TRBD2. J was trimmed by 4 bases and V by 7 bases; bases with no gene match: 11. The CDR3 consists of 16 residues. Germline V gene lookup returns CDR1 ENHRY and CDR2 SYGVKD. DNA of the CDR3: TGTGCCATCACCAAGTTCGACGGGACTAGCGGGTACGAGCAGTACTTC. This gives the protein CAITKFDGTSGYEQYF.

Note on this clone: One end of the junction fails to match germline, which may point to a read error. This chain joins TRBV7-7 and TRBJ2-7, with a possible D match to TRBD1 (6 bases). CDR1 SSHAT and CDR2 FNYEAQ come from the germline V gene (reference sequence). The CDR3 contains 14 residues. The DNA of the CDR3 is TGTGCTAGCAGCGCGGACAGCGACTCCTACGAGCAGTACTTC. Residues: CASSADSDSYEQYF.

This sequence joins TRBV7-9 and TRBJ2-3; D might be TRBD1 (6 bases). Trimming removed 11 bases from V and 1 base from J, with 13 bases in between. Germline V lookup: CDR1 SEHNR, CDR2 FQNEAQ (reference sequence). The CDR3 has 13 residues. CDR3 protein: CAATPGGTDTQYF. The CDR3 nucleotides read TGTGCCGCAACGCCAGGGGGCACAGATACGCAGTATTTT.

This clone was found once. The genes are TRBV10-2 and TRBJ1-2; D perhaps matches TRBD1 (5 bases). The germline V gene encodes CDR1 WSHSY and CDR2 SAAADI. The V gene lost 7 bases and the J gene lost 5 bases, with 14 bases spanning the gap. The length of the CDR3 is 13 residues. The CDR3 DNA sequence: TGCGCCAGCAACCAGGGTGGAGCTTATGGCTACACCTTC. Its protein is CASNQGGAYGYTF.

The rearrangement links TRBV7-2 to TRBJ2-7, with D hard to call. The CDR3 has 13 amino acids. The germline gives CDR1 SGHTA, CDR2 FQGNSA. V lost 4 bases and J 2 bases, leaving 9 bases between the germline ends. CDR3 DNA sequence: TGTGCCAGCAGCTCGATACCTACCTACGAGCAGTACTTC. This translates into CASSSIPTYEQYF.

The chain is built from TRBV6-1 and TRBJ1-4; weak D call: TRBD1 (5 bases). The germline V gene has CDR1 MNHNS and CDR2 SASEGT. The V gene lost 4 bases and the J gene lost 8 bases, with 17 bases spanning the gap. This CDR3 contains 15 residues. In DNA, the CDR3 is TGTGCCAGCAGTGGACAGTGGGGGGGGGAGGAAAAACTGTTTTTT. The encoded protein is CASSGQWGGEEKLFF.

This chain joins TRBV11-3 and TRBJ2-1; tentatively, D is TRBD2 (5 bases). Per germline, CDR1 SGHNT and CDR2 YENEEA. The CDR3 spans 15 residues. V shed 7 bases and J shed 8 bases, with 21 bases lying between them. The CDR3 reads CASTPGEGRRDEQFF. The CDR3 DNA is TGTGCCAGCACCCCCGGGGAAGGGCGCCGCGATGAGCAGTTCTTC.

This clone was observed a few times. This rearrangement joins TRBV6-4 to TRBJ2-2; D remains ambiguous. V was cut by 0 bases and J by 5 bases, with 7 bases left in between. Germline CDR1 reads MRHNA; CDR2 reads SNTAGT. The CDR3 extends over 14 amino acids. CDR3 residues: CASSDSASTGELFF. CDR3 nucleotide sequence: TGTGCCAGCAGTGACTCGGCCTCGACCGGGGAGCTGTTTTTT.

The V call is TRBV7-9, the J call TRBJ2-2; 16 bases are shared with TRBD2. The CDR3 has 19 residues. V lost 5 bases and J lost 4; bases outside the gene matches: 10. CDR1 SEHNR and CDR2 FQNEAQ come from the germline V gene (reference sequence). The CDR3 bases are TGTGCCAGCAGCCCAACTCTAGGGACTAGCGGGAGGGCCACCGGGGAGCTGTTTTTT. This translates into CASSPTLGTSGRATGELFF.

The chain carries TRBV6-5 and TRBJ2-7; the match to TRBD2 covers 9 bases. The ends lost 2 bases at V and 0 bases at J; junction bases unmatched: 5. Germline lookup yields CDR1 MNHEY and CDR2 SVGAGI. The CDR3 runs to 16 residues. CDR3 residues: CASSYGTSGFSYEQYF. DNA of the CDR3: TGTGCCAGCAGTTACGGAACTAGCGGGTTCTCCTACGAGCAGTACTTC.

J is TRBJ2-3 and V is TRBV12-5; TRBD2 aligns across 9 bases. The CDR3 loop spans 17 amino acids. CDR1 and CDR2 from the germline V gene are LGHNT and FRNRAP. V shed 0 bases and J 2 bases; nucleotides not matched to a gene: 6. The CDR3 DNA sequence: TGTGCTAGTGGTTTGGTACCGGGCGGGGGGGCCACAGATACGCAGTATTTT. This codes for CASGLVPGGGATDTQYF.

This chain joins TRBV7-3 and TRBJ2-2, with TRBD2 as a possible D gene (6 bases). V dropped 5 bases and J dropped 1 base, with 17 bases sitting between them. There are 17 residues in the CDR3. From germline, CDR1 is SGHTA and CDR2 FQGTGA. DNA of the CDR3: TGTGCCAGCAGCGTCGATGGAGGGGTCGGGAACACCGGGGAGCTGTTTTTT. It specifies CASSVDGGVGNTGELFF. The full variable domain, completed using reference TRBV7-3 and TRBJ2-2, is GAGVSQTPSNKVTEKGKYVELRCDPISGHTALYWYRQSLGQGPEFLIYFQGTGAADDSGLPNDRFFAVRPEGSVSTLKIQRTERGDSAVYLCASSVDGGVGNTGELFFGEGSRLTVL.

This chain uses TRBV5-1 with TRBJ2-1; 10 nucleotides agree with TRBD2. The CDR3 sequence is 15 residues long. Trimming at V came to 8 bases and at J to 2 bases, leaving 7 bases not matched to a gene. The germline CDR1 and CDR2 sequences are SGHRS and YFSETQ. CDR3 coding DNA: TGCGCCAGTGATAGCGGGGGGAACGCCTACAATGAGCAGTTCTTC. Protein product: CASDSGGNAYNEQFF.

This chain's CDR3 is CASSSGLGSGGSKIYNEQFF. The DNA of the CDR3 is TGTGCCAGCAGCTCGGGATTAGGTAGCGGGGGAAGTAAGATCTACAATGAGCAGTTCTTC. The gene calls are TRBV11-3 and TRBJ2-1, with TRBD2 matching 9 bases. J was trimmed by 3 bases and V by 4 bases; bases with no gene match: 19. Germline V gene lookup returns CDR1 SGHNT and CDR2 YENEEA. The CDR3 totals 20 residues. Full variable domain (remainder filled in from reference TRBV11-3 and TRBJ2-1): EAGVVQSPRYKIIEKKQPVAFWCNPISGHNTLYWYLQNLGQGPELLIRYENEEAVDDSQLPKDRFSAERLKGVDSTLKIQPAELGDSAVYLCASSSGLGSGGSKIYNEQFFGPGTRLTVL.

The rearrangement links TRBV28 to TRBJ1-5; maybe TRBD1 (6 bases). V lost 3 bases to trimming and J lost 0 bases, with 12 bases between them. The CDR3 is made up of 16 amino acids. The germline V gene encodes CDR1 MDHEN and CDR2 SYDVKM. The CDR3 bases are TGTGCCAGCAGTTTTTCGGGACATTATAGCAATCAGCCCCAGCATTTT. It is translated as CASSFSGHYSNQPQHF.

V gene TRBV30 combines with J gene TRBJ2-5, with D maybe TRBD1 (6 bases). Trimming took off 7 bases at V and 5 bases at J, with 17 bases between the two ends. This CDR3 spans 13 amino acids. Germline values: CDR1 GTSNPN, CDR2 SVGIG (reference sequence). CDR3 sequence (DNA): TGTGCCTTTGAGCAACAGGGTGAGGAGACCCAGTACTTC. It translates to CAFEQQGEETQYF. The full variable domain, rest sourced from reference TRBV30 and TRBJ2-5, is SQTIHQWPATLVQPVGSPLSLECTVEGTSNPNLYWYRQAAGRGLQLLFYSVGIGQISSEVPQNLSASRPQDRQFILSSKKLLLSDSGFYLCAFEQQGEETQYFGPGTRLLVL.

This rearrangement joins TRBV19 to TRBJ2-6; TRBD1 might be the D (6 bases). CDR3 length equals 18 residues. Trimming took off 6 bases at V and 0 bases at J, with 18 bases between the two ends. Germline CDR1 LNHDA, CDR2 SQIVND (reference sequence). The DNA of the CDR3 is TGTGCCAGTAGAGATAGGACAGTGTTAATCTCTGGGGCCAACGTCCTGACTTTC. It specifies CASRDRTVLISGANVLTF. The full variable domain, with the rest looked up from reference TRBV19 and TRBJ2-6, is DGGITQSPKYLFRKEGQNVTLSCEQNLNHDAMYWYRQDPGQGLRLIYYSQIVNDFQKGDIAEGYSVSREKKESFPLTVTSAQKNPTAFYLCASRDRTVLISGANVLTFGAGSRLTVL.

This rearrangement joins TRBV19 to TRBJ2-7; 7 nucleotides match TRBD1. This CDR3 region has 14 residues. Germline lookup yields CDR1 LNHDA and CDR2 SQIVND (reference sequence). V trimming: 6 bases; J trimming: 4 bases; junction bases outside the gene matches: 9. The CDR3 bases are TGTGCCAGTAGAATCAGGACAGGCGGGTACGAGCAGTACTTC. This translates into CASRIRTGGYEQYF.

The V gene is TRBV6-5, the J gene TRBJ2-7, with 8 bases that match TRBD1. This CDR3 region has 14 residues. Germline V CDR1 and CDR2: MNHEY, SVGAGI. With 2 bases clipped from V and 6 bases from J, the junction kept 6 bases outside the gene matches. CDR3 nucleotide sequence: TGTGCCAGCAGTTACACCCAAGGACAGGGCGAGCAGTACTTC. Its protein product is CASSYTQGQGEQYF.

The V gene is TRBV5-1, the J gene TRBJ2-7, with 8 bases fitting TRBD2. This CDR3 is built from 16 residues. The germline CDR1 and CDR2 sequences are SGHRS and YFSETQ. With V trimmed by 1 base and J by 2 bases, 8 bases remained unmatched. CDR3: CASSLLGSAGAYEQYF. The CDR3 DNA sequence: TGCGCCAGCAGCTTGCTGGGATCAGCGGGAGCCTACGAGCAGTACTTC.

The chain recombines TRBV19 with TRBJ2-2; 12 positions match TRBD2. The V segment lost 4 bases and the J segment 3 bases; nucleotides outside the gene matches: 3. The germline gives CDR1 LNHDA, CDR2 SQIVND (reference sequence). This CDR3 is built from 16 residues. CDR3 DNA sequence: TGTGCCAGTAGTAGGAGACTAGCGGGAGACACCGGGGAGCTGTTTTTT. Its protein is CASSRRLAGDTGELFF.

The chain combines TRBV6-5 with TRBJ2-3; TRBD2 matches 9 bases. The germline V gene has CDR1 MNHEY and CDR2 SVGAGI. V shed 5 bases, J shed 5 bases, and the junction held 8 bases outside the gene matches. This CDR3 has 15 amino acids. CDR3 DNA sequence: TGTGCCAGCAGTGCTCCGCGGGGGGGCCTAGATACGCAGTATTTT. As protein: CASSAPRGGLDTQYF.

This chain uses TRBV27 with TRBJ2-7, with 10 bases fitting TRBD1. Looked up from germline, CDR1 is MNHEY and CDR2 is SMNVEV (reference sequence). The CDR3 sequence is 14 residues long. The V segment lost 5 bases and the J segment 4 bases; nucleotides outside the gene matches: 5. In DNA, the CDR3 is TGTGCCAGCAGTCCTCGGGACAGGGGATACGAGCAGTACTTC. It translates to CASSPRDRGYEQYF.

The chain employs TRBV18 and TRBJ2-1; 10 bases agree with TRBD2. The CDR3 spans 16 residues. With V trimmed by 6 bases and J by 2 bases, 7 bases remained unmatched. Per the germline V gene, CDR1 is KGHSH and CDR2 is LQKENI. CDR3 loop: CASSVGLAAPYNEQFF. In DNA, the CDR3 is TGTGCCAGCTCCGTCGGACTAGCGGCCCCCTACAATGAGCAGTTCTTC.

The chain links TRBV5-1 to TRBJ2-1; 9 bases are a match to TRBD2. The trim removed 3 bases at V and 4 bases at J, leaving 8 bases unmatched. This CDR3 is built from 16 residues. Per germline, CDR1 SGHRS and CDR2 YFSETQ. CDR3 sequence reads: CASSSMTSGQYNEQFF. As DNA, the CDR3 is TGCGCCAGCAGCTCCATGACTAGCGGACAGTACAATGAGCAGTTCTTC.

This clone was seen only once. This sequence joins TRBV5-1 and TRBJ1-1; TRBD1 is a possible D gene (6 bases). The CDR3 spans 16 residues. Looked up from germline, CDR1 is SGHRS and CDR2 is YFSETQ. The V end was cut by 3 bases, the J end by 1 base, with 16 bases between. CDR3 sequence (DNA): TGCGCCAGCAGCTCAGGACAGCTAGGAGCGAACACTGAAGCTTTCTTT. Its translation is CASSSGQLGANTEAFF.

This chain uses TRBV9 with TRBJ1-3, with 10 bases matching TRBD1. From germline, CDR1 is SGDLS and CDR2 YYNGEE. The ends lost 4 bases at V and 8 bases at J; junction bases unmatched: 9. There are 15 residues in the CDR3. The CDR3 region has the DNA TGTGCCAGCAGCCTAGGGACAGGGGAATGGGACACCATATATTTT. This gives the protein CASSLGTGEWDTIYF.